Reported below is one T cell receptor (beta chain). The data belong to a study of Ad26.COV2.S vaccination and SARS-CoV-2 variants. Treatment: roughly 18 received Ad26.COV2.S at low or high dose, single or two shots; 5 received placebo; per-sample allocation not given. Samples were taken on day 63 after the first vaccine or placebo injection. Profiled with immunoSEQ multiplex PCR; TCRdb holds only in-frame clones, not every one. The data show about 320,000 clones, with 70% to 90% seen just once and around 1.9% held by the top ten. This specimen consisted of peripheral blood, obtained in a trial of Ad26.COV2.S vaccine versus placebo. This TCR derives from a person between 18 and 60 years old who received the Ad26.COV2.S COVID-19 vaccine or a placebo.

CDR3 protein: CASSAVLTSGVADTQYF. Here the CDR3 DNA reads TGTGCCAGCAGCGCAGTCTTGACTAGCGGGGTAGCAGATACGCAGTATTTT. The rearrangement uses TRBV7-9 and TRBJ2-3, with 11 bases lining up with TRBD2. The ends lost 5 bases at V and 4 bases at J; junction bases unmatched: 11. Germline CDR1 and CDR2: SEHNR and FQNEAQ (reference sequence). The CDR3 extends over 17 amino acids.